This TCR beta chain was observed in a study of OX40 agonist ivuxolimab in advanced cancers. Regarding the research as a whole: Ivuxolimab, which targeted the costimulatory receptor OX40 (CD134), was an agonistic, fully human IgG2 monoclonal antibody. Intravenous ivuxolimab was administered to patients every 2 weeks at six dose levels: 0.01, 0.1, 0.3, 1.5, 3 and 10 mg/kg. Of the roughly 54 dose-escalation patients, hepatocellular carcinoma was present in 19, melanoma in roughly 15, renal cell carcinoma in 9 and head and neck cancer in 9. The dose-escalation cohort was roughly 80% male with a mean age of approximately 60 years, ranging from roughly 20 to 80. Patients were allowed to have had prior anti-PD-1, anti-PD-L1 or anti-CTLA-4 therapy, and 40% of the dose-escalation patients had previously received checkpoint inhibitors. Partial responses were achieved by three dose-escalation patients, of whom one had hepatocellular carcinoma and two had cutaneous melanoma. The point of sequencing TCRbeta in the periphery was to test whether ivuxolimab changed TCR sequence diversity and drove clonal T-cell expansion. The paper reports the monotherapy dose-escalation portion (N of about 52 patients) of the phase I ivuxolimab trial. Study-wide conclusions, independent of this receptor: At doses of 0.1 to 3.0 mg/kg, clonal expansion of both CD4+ and CD8+ T cells in blood was seen between baseline and week 6. After ivuxolimab, more expanded clones were found on average in CD8+ T cells than in CD4+ T cells. In partial responders in the 0.1-3.0 mg/kg groups, normalized peripheral clonal expansion was found to be among the lowest, especially among CD8+ T cells. Low levels of normalized T-cell clonal expansion were also seen in some patients who did not respond. Which antigens the clonally expanded peripheral T cells were specific for was not determined.

Unmatched junction bases come to 6, with V trimmed by 3 bases and J by 8 bases. Spanning cysteine to phenylalanine, the CDR3 consists of 14 amino acids. Only the CDR3 portion is preserved as DNA: 42 bases, with reading frame beginning at the first base. The germline V gene sets CDR1 to SGHTA and CDR2 to FQGNSA. Patients with autoimmune disease history or receiving systemic immunosuppression were excluded from the trial. Peripheral blood for TCR sequencing was drawn from every dose cohort at baseline, at cycle 4 day 1 and at cycle 7 day 1. The samples were taken from a phase I, first-in-human, multicenter, open-label dose-escalation trial of ivuxolimab. Adults with locally advanced or metastatic melanoma, renal cell, hepatocellular, or head and neck squamous cell carcinoma were enrolled in the trial. CD4+ and CD8+ T cells were sorted separately from peripheral blood before TCR sequencing. A remark on this clone: The target of this receptor is not known. The input lacks base qualities; no much larger clone sits a single base away.

To sequence the TCRbeta CDR3 region, genomic DNA was isolated from the sorted cells. The immunoSEQ Assay was used to sequence the TCRbeta CDR3 regions. In TCRdb, the immuneACCESS table is reduced to in-frame sequences with V and J assigned. These tables do not hold every clone; where another copy was compared, an unresolved V gene accounts for under half, and the others remain unexplained. Present in this sample are 50,000 to 70,000 clones, 80% to 95% of which were seen just once. 0.35% to 0.55% of the sample is held by the ten biggest clonotypes. The chain was built from TRBV7-2 and TRBJ2-1, with 8 bases aligning to TRBD2. This material consisted of CD4+ or CD8+ T cells sorted from blood, taken in a trial of the OX40 agonist ivuxolimab. The TCR sequence derives from an adult with an advanced solid tumor such as melanoma, head and neck, liver or kidney cancer. Here the CDR3 is given as CASSFTGGPYEQFF. The DNA is as follows: TGTGCCAGCAGCTTTACGGGAGGGCCCTATGAGCAGTTCTTC.